This TCR beta chain came from a study of blood T cell repertoires in COVID-19 (dated by TCRdb to about 2020). At the level of the whole study: Samples covering the acute and convalescent phases of COVID-19 were provided by collaborators in the United States, Italy and Spain. HLA class I and class II types, where available, came from metadata supplied by the sample provider rather than from assay-based typing. The repertoires were made available in a free public database intended to serve as a resource for research on the immune response to SARS-CoV-2. The dataset comprised deeply sampled blood TCRbeta repertoires from subjects exposed to, actively infected with, or recovered from COVID-19. A de-identified subject ID, COVID-19 status, age in years and sex were almost always included in the sample metadata. The prospective study material was composed of cDNA or gDNA derived from T cells, B-cell-depleted T cells, or PBMCs. Samples came from the ongoing ImmuneRACE study (first 160 participants) plus 1,254 subjects from 6 global collaborators.

TCRbeta CDR3 regions were amplified from genomic DNA using the immunoSEQ Assay, a bias-controlled multiplex PCR. The original pipeline was this. Nucleated cell counts per sample were estimated from amplification of reference gene primers within the assay. To quantify the absolute abundance of each unique TCRbeta CDR3 rearrangement, sequence reads were collapsed and filtered. Productive Simpson clonality was computed per sample as the square root of Simpson's diversity index over productive rearrangements. TCRdb took this table from immuneACCESS and kept in-frame rearrangements with V and J called. Such tables lack part of the clones; where checked against another copy, unresolved V genes explain under half of the gap, and the rest is unexplained. V and J calls and clone size follow that table, whereas D and trimming were derived from the DNA. The sample includes roughly 520,000 clones, with around 89% observed a single time. The ten biggest clones cover approximately 2% of the sample.

Participants in the prospective study were enrolled through a virtual design, were aged roughly 18 to 90 years, and lived in roughly 24 United States geographic areas. To assign participants to cohorts, the prospective study relied on clinical history that participants themselves reported in a screening survey and a study questionnaire. ImmuneRACE Cohort 3 recovered participants were defined by two consecutive negative NP/OP PCR tests, healthcare professional clearance, or symptom resolution. In the prospective study, whole blood, serum and a nasopharyngeal or oropharyngeal swab were collected from each participant by mobile phlebotomists. Additional blood draws and questionnaires over an approximately two-month period could optionally be provided by prospective study participants. Blood samples from the prospective study were shipped frozen or at room temperature prior to DNA extraction. Findings and caveats that apply to the study as a whole: The amount of clinical and demographic metadata varied by source and participant and was provided uncurated.

At the junction V is shortened by 2 bases and J by 1 base, with 11 bases in between. The germline V gene (reference sequence) supplies CDR1 MNHNY and CDR2 SVGAGI. Inclusive of the bounding cysteine and phenylalanine, the CDR3 is 15 residues long. Only CDR3 DNA is held: 45 bases, read in frame from base 1. With respect to this clone: Its antigen specificity is not known. The input lacks base qualities; no much larger clone sits a single base away.

The clonotype comes from a woman in her forties who had recovered from COVID-19. The sequenced sample was PBMCs or T cells enriched from blood (not recorded which). The chain was built from TRBV6-6 and TRBJ1-1, and the D gene may be TRBD1, 6 bases matching. The sequenced DNA is TGTGCCAGCAGTTACGGGTTACAGGGGAACACTGAAGCTTTCTTT. The resulting protein is CASSYGLQGNTEAFF.